This T cell receptor beta chain was sequenced for a study of CD8+CD57+ T cells in acquired aplastic anemia. The overall study: The study obtained an average of 3.2 ug of DNA from sorted CD4+ and CD8+ cells. General observations from the study: Researchers report that some 31 CD8+ CDR3 sequences appeared in both patients and controls. Simpson's diversity of CD8+ cells was not significantly different in patients compared with controls.

CDR3 and TCR beta VDJ profiling relied on genomic DNA as the template. A single record per CDR3 protein comes from TCRdb applying MiXCR to the reads. The sample lists hundreds of thousands of distinct CDR3 sequences, 56% seen once, with under 1.5% in the top ten. Patients sequenced had flow cytometry evidence of CD8+CD57+ cell expansion. All patients had severe acquired aplastic anemia. Trimming removed 5 bases from V and 5 bases from J, with 12 bases in between. Germline loops: CDR1 SGHVS, CDR2 FNYEAQ. The CDR3 loop spans 13 amino acids. Points on this clonotype: Its specificity is unknown.

Sequenced sample: sorted CD4+, CD8+, or CD8+CD57+ T cells (not recorded which) from PBMCs. This TCR came from a human donor with aplastic anemia. V and J are TRBV7-6 and TRBJ2-5; perhaps D is TRBD1 or TRBD2 (5 bases each). CDR3 protein: CASSRGVVETQYF. The CDR3 DNA sequence: TGTGCCAGCAGCCGAGGGGTGGTCGAGACCCAGTACTTC.